Sequencing of this TCR beta chain was carried out in a study of blood T cell repertoires in COVID-19. Study context: The analysed material was cDNA or gDNA that came from T cells, B-cell-depleted T cells, or PBMCs.

Some clones are missing from TCRdb's copy, which holds only in-frame ones; the method was immunoSEQ multiplex PCR. The sample shows approximately 300,000 clones, about nine tenths of them seen only once. The CDR3 totals 15 residues. V lost 6 bases, J lost 2 bases, and 16 bases lay in between. Germline lookup yields CDR1 MDHEN and CDR2 SYDVKM. Sequenced material: PBMCs or T cells enriched from blood (not recorded which). This clonotype originated in a young woman who had recovered from COVID-19. The J gene is TRBJ1-1, the V gene TRBV28, with D perhaps matching TRBD1 (6 bases). This chain's CDR3 is CASSEDSGVNTEAFF. The CDR3 DNA sequence: TGTGCCAGCAGCGAAGATTCAGGGGTTAACACTGAAGCTTTCTTT.